Each of the 3 T cell receptor beta chains below was sequenced from the same sample in a study of cytomegalovirus exposure and HLA in healthy donors. The PCR had 60 Vbeta and 13 Jbeta primers. Profiled with immunoSEQ multiplex PCR; TCRdb holds only in-frame clones, not every one. The sample includes 95,000 to 150,000 clones, approximately 17% of them seen just once. Sequencing was performed on PBMCs. The receptors here all came from a female donor in good health and CMV-seropositive.

V gene TRBV7-2 combines with J gene TRBJ2-1; TRBD2 might be the D (7 bases). CDR3 length: 16 residues. The V gene lost 4 bases and the J gene lost 10 bases, with 23 bases spanning the gap. Germline V gene data show CDR1 as SGHTA and CDR2 as FQGNSA. CDR3 amino acids: CASSSTQVGAGGEQFF. CDR3 sequence (DNA): TGTGCCAGCAGCTCCACGCAAGTGGGGGCCGGGGGGGAGCAGTTCTTC. Using reference TRBV7-2 and TRBJ2-1 for the parts outside the CDR3, the full variable domain is GAGVSQSPSNKVTEKGKDVELRCDPISGHTALYWYRQSLGQGLEFLIYFQGNSAPDKSGLPSDRFSAERTGGSVSTLTIQRTQQEDSAVYLCASSSTQVGAGGEQFFGPGTRLTVL.

This clone has a handful of counts. This chain links TRBV30 with TRBJ2-7, with 11 bases that match TRBD2. From germline, CDR1 is GTSNPN and CDR2 SVGIG (reference sequence). The V segment lost 4 bases and the J segment 2 bases; nucleotides outside the gene matches: 7. The CDR3 has 15 amino acids. The CDR3 coding sequence is TGTGCCTGGACTCGGGTGGGACTAGCGGCCTACGAGCAGTACTTC. It specifies CAWTRVGLAAYEQYF. Full variable domain (rest looked up from reference TRBV30 and TRBJ2-7): SQTIHQWPATLVQPVGSPLSLECTVEGTSNPNLYWYRQAAGRGLQLLFYSVGIGQISSEVPQNLSASRPQDRQFILSSKKLLLSDSGFYLCAWTRVGLAAYEQYFGPGTRLTVT.

There are a few counts of this clone. The rearrangement uses TRBV5-8 and TRBJ2-3; the D gene is possibly TRBD1 (6 bases). The germline gives CDR1 SGHTS, CDR2 YDEGEE. CDR3 length: 15 amino acids. Trimming pared 0 bases from V and 3 bases from J, leaving 11 bases between. CDR3 region: CASSLGRGITDTQYF. The CDR3, as DNA: TGTGCCAGCAGCTTGGGCAGGGGAATTACAGATACGCAGTATTTT.